This TCR beta chain was sequenced for a study of cytomegalovirus exposure and HLA in healthy donors. Study results and caveats: A previous analysis found most TCR beta V segments productive roughly 87% or roughly 30% of the time. Per published reports, the classifier diagnosed cytomegalovirus status with high specificity and sensitivity.

With respect to this clone: Its antigen is currently unknown.

The PCR contained 60 Vbeta and 13 Jbeta primers. Assay used: immunoSEQ multiplex PCR; TCRdb lists only in-frame clones, some missing. The sample holds around 130,000 clones. Germline V lookup: CDR1 SEHNR, CDR2 FQNEAQ (reference sequence). The CDR3 has 12 amino acids. V lost 3 bases and J lost 10; bases outside the gene matches: 5. The chain links TRBV7-9 to TRBJ1-1; 7 bases fit TRBD1. The receptor's source is a woman in her sixties or seventies in good health and CMV-seronegative. Sequenced material: PBMCs. The CDR3 DNA reads as TGTGCCAGCAGCTTGGGGGGACAGAGAGCTTTCTTT. Protein sequence: CASSLGGQRAFF.